Following are 32 T cell receptor beta chains from one sample sequenced in a study of kidney transplant recipient with SARS-CoV-2 infection. Each CDR3 protein gets one entry after TCRdb re-called the reads with MiXCR. Of fewer than 250,000 distinct CDR3 sequences detected, under 35% appear once; the ten largest clones hold roughly 7%. The sample here was a blood sample, taken at baseline and around day 110 from a kidney transplant recipient. The receptors were sampled from a male patient aged 25-45 years who had COVID-19 and was a kidney transplant recipient. Some T cells may be graft donor cells.

The chain carries TRBV5-8 and TRBJ1-1; a weak D match, TRBD1 (5 bases). Trimming shortened V by 7 bases and J by 0 bases, and 13 bases separated the two germline ends. The CDR3 runs to 14 residues. Germline CDR1 and CDR2: SGHTS and YDEGEE. CDR3 sequence (DNA): TGTGCCAGCCCTCGCCGGGGGATGAACACTGAAGCTTTCTTT. This encodes CASPRRGMNTEAFF.

This clonotype was found many times. This chain joins TRBV19 and TRBJ1-2; D is perhaps TRBD1 (5 bases). The V and J ends lost 10 bases and 1 base respectively, with 16 bases between them. The germline V gene has CDR1 LNHDA and CDR2 SQIVND (reference sequence). There are 14 residues in the CDR3. Here the CDR3 reads CATQMGGDNYGYTF. CDR3 coding DNA: TGTGCCACCCAGATGGGGGGGGATAACTATGGCTACACCTTC. Using reference TRBV19 and TRBJ1-2 for the parts outside the CDR3, the full variable domain is DGGITQSPKYLFRKEGQNVTLSCEQNLNHDAMYWYRQDPGQGLRLIYYSQIVNDFQKGDIAEGYSVSREKKESFPLTVTSAQKNPTAFYLCATQMGGDNYGYTFGSGTRLTVV.

In this sample, this clonotype turned up many times. The V call is TRBV4-3, the J call TRBJ2-7; D is tentatively TRBD1 or TRBD2 (7 bases each). Trimming cost V 0 bases and J 5 bases, with 14 bases left between them. The V gene's germline CDR1 is LGHNA and CDR2 YSLEER. This CDR3 is 15 amino acids long. CDR3 region: CASSQDLQGRDEQYF. The CDR3 nucleotides read TGCGCCAGCAGCCAAGATCTACAGGGGAGGGACGAGCAGTACTTC.

Details on this clonotype: Just one base apart from a much larger clone, this may be a read error. The chain carries TRBV5-6 and TRBJ1-2, with unresolved D. The ends were cut back, 6 bases at V and 4 bases at J, with 22 bases in the middle. This CDR3 comprises 16 residues. Germline CDR1 is SGHDT and CDR2 is YYEEEE. In DNA, the CDR3 is TGTGCCAGCAAACTGCGCAATAGTCGAAAGACCTATGGCTACACCTTC. This encodes CASKLRNSRKTYGYTF.

The V gene is TRBV6-6, the J gene TRBJ1-2; D gene unclear. Germline CDR1 is MNHNY and CDR2 is SVGAGI (reference sequence). The CDR3 extends over 16 amino acids. V lost 3 bases, J lost 4 bases, and 18 bases lay in between. Here the CDR3 reads CASSYSGGRKTYGYTF. The DNA for the CDR3 is TGTGCCAGCAGTTATTCAGGTGGGAGAAAGACCTATGGCTACACCTTC.

This clonotype was picked up many times. V and J are TRBV18 and TRBJ1-3; a possible D gene is TRBD1 (6 bases). The CDR3 contains 15 residues. The V gene's germline CDR1 is KGHSH and CDR2 LQKENI. The ends were cut back, 3 bases at V and 0 bases at J, with 9 bases in the middle. CDR3 in DNA: TGTGCCAGCTCACCTCGACAGGACTCTGGAAACACCATATATTTT. It yields the protein CASSPRQDSGNTIYF.

This clonotype was observed at least ten times. The chain has TRBV29-1 and TRBJ2-3; tentative D call: TRBD2 (5 bases). The germline gives CDR1 SQVTM, CDR2 ANQGSEA. The CDR3 has 11 amino acids. The germline V and J ends were trimmed by 8 bases and 6 bases, with 12 bases remaining between them. This CDR3 reads CSKTEGDTQYF. CDR3 nucleotide sequence: TGCAGCAAGACCGAGGGCGATACGCAGTATTTT.

This clonotype has only a few counts. The chain uses TRBV5-6 and TRBJ1-2, with unresolved D. Germline loops: CDR1 SGHDT, CDR2 YYEEEE. The V and J ends lost 6 bases and 4 bases respectively, with 22 bases between them. The CDR3 length is 16 residues. CDR3 nucleotides: TGTGCCAGCATTGCGCACAATAGTCGAAAGACCTATGGCTACACCTTC. Its protein product is CASIAHNSRKTYGYTF.

This clonotype was observed at least ten times. This chain joins TRBV12-5 and TRBJ1-2; tentative D call: TRBD1 (5 bases). CDR1 LGHNT and CDR2 FRNRAP come from the germline V gene. With 5 bases removed from V and 4 bases from J, the gap between germline ends came to 23 bases. CDR3 length: 17 residues. The CDR3 region has the DNA TGTGCTAGTGGTAACGCATCTTTGCAGGGAAAGACCTATGGCTACACCTTC. It translates to CASGNASLQGKTYGYTF.

Remarks on this clonotype: A read error may be the cause here, since a much bigger clone is one base away. The J gene is TRBJ1-2, the V gene TRBV12-5, with unresolved D. This CDR3 spans 17 amino acids. Germline-derived CDR1 and CDR2 are LGHNT and FRNRAP. V was cut by 5 bases and J by 4 bases, with 23 bases left in between. The CDR3: CASGEQILRGKTYGYTF. For the CDR3, the DNA is TGTGCTAGTGGTGAGCAAATTTTGCGGGGAAAGACCTATGGCTACACCTTC.

The sample holds many counts of this clonotype. The J gene is TRBJ1-1, the V gene TRBV29-1; D is unclear. The CDR3 extends over 13 amino acids. Trimming took off 6 bases at V and 6 bases at J, with 17 bases between the two ends. Germline values: CDR1 SQVTM, CDR2 ANQGSEA. The CDR3 protein is CSVATGRASEAFF. CDR3 coding DNA: TGCAGCGTAGCCACCGGGAGGGCGTCTGAAGCTTTCTTT.

This clonotype was found many times. The chain employs TRBV29-1 and TRBJ2-7, with 9 bases lining up with TRBD1. The trim removed 8 bases at V and 0 bases at J, leaving 8 bases unmatched. The germline V gene encodes CDR1 SQVTM and CDR2 ANQGSEA. This CDR3 is 14 amino acids long. CDR3 in amino acids: CSIRPGQGSYEQYF. The CDR3 DNA reads TGCAGCATCAGACCGGGACAGGGCTCCTACGAGCAGTACTTC.

Details on this clonotype: This may be a read error, as it is one base from a much larger clone. The J gene is TRBJ2-1, the V gene TRBV5-4; 11 bases agree with TRBD2. With 3 bases clipped from V and 4 bases from J, the junction kept 15 bases outside the gene matches. Per the germline V gene, CDR1 is SGHNT and CDR2 is YYREEE (reference sequence). The CDR3 is made up of 19 amino acids. The CDR3: CASSWGGLAAGEAYNEQFF. The CDR3 DNA sequence: TGTGCCAGCAGCTGGGGGGGACTAGCGGCAGGAGAGGCTTACAATGAGCAGTTCTTC. The full variable domain, with the rest looked up from reference TRBV5-4 and TRBJ2-1, is ETGVTQSPTHLIKTRGQQVTLRCSSQSGHNTVSWYQQALGQGPQFIFQYYREEENGRGNFPPRFSGLQFPNYSSELNVNALELDDSALYLCASSWGGLAAGEAYNEQFFGPGTRLTVL.

There are many counts of this clonotype. The J gene is TRBJ1-1, the V gene TRBV20-1; no firm D call. V lost 3 bases, J lost 6 bases, and 14 bases lay in between. Germline V gives CDR1 DFQATT, CDR2 SNEGSKA (reference sequence). The CDR3 is 13 amino acids. This CDR3 reads CSARTGEIPEAFF. Here the CDR3 DNA reads TGCAGTGCTAGGACTGGGGAAATCCCTGAAGCTTTCTTT.

In the case of this clonotype: This may be a read error: a much more frequent sequence differs by one nucleotide. The rearrangement joins TRBV25-1 to TRBJ1-2, with no clear D. Germline V CDR1 and CDR2: MGHDK, SYGVNS. There are 17 residues in the CDR3. Here the CDR3 reads CASSATVELGKTYDYTF. The CDR3 coding sequence is TGTGCCAGCAGTGCCACGGTAGAACTGGGAAAGACCTATGACTACACCTTC.

This clonotype was seen many times. This chain joins TRBV15 and TRBJ1-2; no definite D call. Germline V gives CDR1 LNHNV, CDR2 YYDKDF (reference sequence). The CDR3 consists of 17 residues. V was shortened by 5 bases and J by 4 bases, with 23 bases between the two germline ends. The CDR3 sequence: CATSEQTRCGKTYGYTF. The DNA of the CDR3 is TGTGCCACCAGCGAGCAAACAAGGTGTGGAAAGACCTATGGCTACACCTTC.

This clonotype came up a few times. A much larger clone sits a single nucleotide away, making a read error possible. CDR3 DNA: TGTGCCAGCACGGGACAGGCCTATGGCCACACCTTC. Protein sequence: CASTGQAYGHTF. V usage is TRBV2 and J usage is TRBJ1-2, with 8 bases that match TRBD1. This CDR3 spans 12 amino acids. Per the germline V gene, CDR1 is SNHLY and CDR2 is FYNNEI.

About this clonotype itself: Just one base apart from a much larger clone, this may be a read error. Because the CDR3 is missing its conserved closing phenylalanine or tryptophan, this is likely a read error. The rearrangement joins TRBV24-1 to TRBJ1-2; D is perhaps TRBD1 (5 bases). The germline gives CDR1 KGHDR, CDR2 SFDVKD. V was cut by 5 bases and J by 8 bases, with 14 bases left in between. The CDR3 sequence is 13 residues long. DNA for the CDR3: TGTGCCACCAGTGGAGGGACCGAGGAGGGCTACACCCTC. This sequence encodes CATSGGTEEGYTL.

About this clonotype: Since a much larger clone is just one base distant, this may be a read error. J is TRBJ1-2 and V is TRBV6-4; 8 nucleotides line up with TRBD1. Germline lookup yields CDR1 MRHNA and CDR2 SNTAGT. The CDR3 is 14 residues long. The CDR3 protein is CASSDGQGRGGYAF. CDR3 coding DNA: TGTGCCAGCAGTGATGGACAGGGAAGGGGTGGCTACGCCTTC.

For this clonotype: A clone one base away is much larger, so this may be a read error. The genes are TRBV10-2 and TRBJ2-7, with a tentative D call TRBD2 (6 bases). Trimming pared 4 bases from V and 3 bases from J, leaving 10 bases between. The CDR3 covers 13 residues. CDR1 and CDR2 from the germline V gene are WSHSY and SAAADI. CDR3 sequence (DNA): TGCGCCAGCAGTGGAGGAGGGAGCTACGAGCAGTACTTC. Translation: CASSGGGSYEQYF.

V gene TRBV7-9 combines with J gene TRBJ2-1; the match to TRBD2 covers 15 bases. Germline values: CDR1 SEHNR, CDR2 FQNEAQ (reference sequence). With V trimmed by 7 bases and J by 0 bases, 4 bases remained unmatched. This CDR3 is 17 amino acids long. CDR3 in amino acids: CASIWTSGRASYNEQFF. DNA for the CDR3: TGTGCCAGCATCTGGACTAGCGGGAGGGCCTCCTACAATGAGCAGTTCTTC. The complete variable domain, with remaining parts taken from reference TRBV7-9 and TRBJ2-1, reads DTGVSQNPRHKITKRGQNVTFRCDPISEHNRLYWYRQTLGQGPEFLTYFQNEAQLEKSRLLSDRFSAERPKGSFSTLEIQRTEQGDSAMYLCASIWTSGRASYNEQFFGPGTRLTVL.

This clonotype came up a few times. The chain uses TRBV20-1 and TRBJ2-5; tentative D call: TRBD2 (5 bases). V lost 2 bases, J lost 1 base, and 11 bases lay in between. CDR1 is DFQATT, CDR2 SNEGSKA, per germline (reference sequence). The CDR3 spans 14 residues. Here the CDR3 reads CSARTPGTQETQYF. CDR3 coding DNA: TGCAGTGCTAGAACCCCGGGAACCCAAGAGACCCAGTACTTC.

This clonotype was picked up many times. The chain links TRBV6-1 to TRBJ1-3; 8 bases match TRBD1. V lost 2 bases and J lost 6; bases outside the gene matches: 3. This CDR3 contains 14 residues. Germline CDR1 and CDR2: MNHNS and SASEGT. Here the CDR3 reads CASSETTGANTIYF. The CDR3, as DNA: TGTGCCAGCAGTGAAACGACAGGGGCAAACACCATATATTTT.

With regard to this clonotype: No conserved phenylalanine or tryptophan ends this CDR3, so it is likely a read error. The V and J genes are TRBV5-1 and TRBJ1-2, with D hard to call. The CDR3 runs 16 residues. From germline, CDR1 is SGHRS and CDR2 YFSETQ. V shed 5 bases and J shed 4 bases, with 21 bases lying between them. CDR3 bases: TGCGCCAGCAGGTACCTATCGGCTCGAAAGACCTATGGCTACACCCTC. Translation gives CASRYLSARKTYGYTL.

This clonotype was detected a few times. This could be a read error, since a much larger clone is one nucleotide away. This chain links TRBV7-9 with TRBJ1-4; D is unclear. The CDR3 is 14 amino acids. CDR1 is SEHNR, CDR2 FQNEAQ, per germline (reference sequence). The CDR3 region is CAGSPGATNEKLFF. For the CDR3, the DNA is TGTGCCGGCAGCCCCGGGGCAACTAATGAAAAACTGTTTTTT.

The table lists this clonotype with many counts. V and J are TRBV7-7 and TRBJ1-2, with D unresolved. The V and J ends lost 3 bases and 4 bases respectively, with 21 bases between them. The length of the CDR3 is 17 residues. Germline lookup yields CDR1 SSHAT and CDR2 FNYEAQ (reference sequence). The CDR3 here is CASSFGIKCRKTYGYTF. In nucleotides, the CDR3 is TGTGCCAGCAGCTTTGGGATTAAGTGCCGAAAGACCTATGGCTACACCTTC.

This clonotype was detected only a few times. V is TRBV4-1 and J is TRBJ2-5; 11 bases agree with TRBD2. The CDR3 runs 16 residues. The J segment lost 6 bases and the V segment lost 1 base, leaving 7 bases of the junction unmatched. Germline V gene lookup returns CDR1 MGHRA and CDR2 YSYEKL. CDR3 residues: CASSQVLAGDKQTQYF. CDR3 DNA: TGCGCCAGCAGCCAAGTACTAGCGGGAGATAAACAGACCCAGTACTTC.

This chain uses TRBV6-2 or TRBV6-3 with TRBJ1-2; no clear D gene. This CDR3 comprises 17 residues. V gave up 5 bases and J gave up 4 bases, with 23 bases separating them. CDR1 and CDR2 from the germline V gene are MNHEY and SVGEGT. CDR3 loop: CASSICHCIGRSYGYTF. CDR3 nucleotide sequence: TGTGCCAGCAGTATATGTCACTGCATCGGAAGGTCCTATGGCTACACCTTC.

As for this clonotype: Given a much more abundant clone one base away, this may be a read error. The chain links TRBV10-3 to TRBJ2-5; TRBD1 matches 7 bases. The DNA end favors TRBJ2-7, so the J call may be wrong. In germline, CDR1 is ENHRY, CDR2 SYGVKD. This CDR3 contains 14 residues. The CDR3, as DNA: TGTGCCGTCAGTGACCCAGACAGGGAATTCGAGCAGTACTTC. It specifies CAVSDPDREFEQYF.

This clonotype was observed many times. The DNA is omitted, as the CDR3 cannot be located on it reliably, and the CDR3 follows TCRdb's listing. The chain couples TRBV7-5 to TRBJ1-2. TRBV7-5 is classified as a pseudogene. With termini counted, the CDR3 has 19 amino acids. The CDR3 loop reads CISVPESFIEVGKTYGYTF.

This clonotype was counted ten times or more. The chain combines TRBV11-2 with TRBJ2-7; TRBD1 might be the D (6 bases). The CDR3 covers 14 residues. CDR1 is SGHAT and CDR2 is FQNNGV in the germline V gene. V was trimmed by 1 base and J by 2 bases, leaving 9 bases between them. The CDR3 loop reads CASSLGTVAYEQYF. The CDR3 DNA is TGTGCCAGCAGCTTAGGGACAGTTGCCTACGAGCAGTACTTC.

The chain is built from TRBV28 and TRBJ2-2; 10 positions match TRBD1. The CDR3 sequence is 15 residues long. The germline V gene has CDR1 MDHEN and CDR2 SYDVKM. Trimming took 9 bases from V and 4 from J; bases not matched to a gene: 8. The CDR3 is CASQTGGPTTGELFF. CDR3 in DNA: TGTGCCAGTCAGACAGGGGGCCCAACCACCGGGGAGCTGTTTTTT.